These 30 T cell receptor beta chains were all obtained from the same sample, sequenced in a study of radiation and T cells in renal cell carcinoma. Indicated time point: blood 2 weeks post-SBRT. Treatment given: 15 Gy SBRT to primary tumor, nephrectomy 4 weeks later. Sequenced by immunoSEQ multiplex PCR; TCRdb stores in-frame clones only, minus some. The sample carries tens of thousands of clones, 75% to 85% recorded once. The material was blood, obtained from a patient whose treatment included radiotherapy and nephrectomy. The receptors derive from a woman aged 70 to 79 with renal cell carcinoma.

The rearrangement uses TRBV27 and TRBJ1-2; TRBD1 agrees at 9 bases. The CDR3 contains 13 residues. Germline CDR1 MNHEY, CDR2 SMNVEV (reference sequence). V lost 9 bases to trimming and J lost 1 base; unmatched junction nucleotides: 3. Written as DNA, the CDR3 is TGTGCCAGTACAGGGGGCAATAACTATGGCTACACCTTC. Translated: CASTGGNNYGYTF.

In DNA form, the CDR3 reads TGCGCCAGCAGCCTCGTGGGAGAAGGTTCACCCCTCCACTTT. It is translated as CASSLVGEGSPLHF. The rearrangement links TRBV5-1 to TRBJ1-6, with no clear D. The CDR3 has 14 residues. Germline V gene sequence: CDR1 SGHRS, CDR2 YFSETQ. V lost 4 bases and J 9 bases, leaving 14 bases between the germline ends. The full variable domain, with the rest looked up from reference TRBV5-1 and TRBJ1-6, is KAGVTQTPRYLIKTRGQQVTLSCSPISGHRSVSWYQQTPGQGLQFLFEYFSETQRNKGNFPGRFSGRQFSNSRSEMNVSTLELGDSALYLCASSLVGEGSPLHFGNGTRLTVT.

The chain uses TRBV9 and TRBJ2-1; 8 bases are shared with TRBD1. The germline CDR1 and CDR2 sequences are SGDLS and YYNGEE. This CDR3 contains 16 residues. V lost 2 bases to trimming and J lost 7 bases; unmatched junction nucleotides: 11. The CDR3 DNA reads TGTGCCAGCAGCGTTGGGGCTGGGACAGGCAGGAATGAGCAGTTCTTC. Translating it yields CASSVGAGTGRNEQFF.

CDR3: CASSTGTGGYNEQFF. The CDR3 coding sequence is TGTGCCAGCAGCACCGGGACAGGCGGATACAATGAGCAGTTCTTC. The chain combines TRBV7-3 with TRBJ2-1; 8 nucleotides match TRBD1. The CDR3 loop spans 15 amino acids. CDR1 SGHTA and CDR2 FQGTGA come from the germline V gene. V lost 5 bases to trimming and J lost 4 bases; unmatched junction nucleotides: 7.

This chain joins TRBV15 and TRBJ2-5; perhaps TRBD2 as D (6 bases). The V end was cut by 7 bases, the J end by 5 bases, with 17 bases between. This CDR3 is 14 amino acids long. Germline-derived CDR1 and CDR2 are LNHNV and YYDKDF (reference sequence). CDR3 loop: CATTSRMGRETQYF. The DNA for the CDR3 is TGTGCCACCACTTCCAGGATGGGGAGGGAGACCCAGTACTTC.

This chain joins TRBV10-3 and TRBJ2-2; D remains unclear. Trimming took 7 bases from V and 6 from J, leaving 15 bases between them. This CDR3 has 14 amino acids. CDR1 is ENHRY and CDR2 is SYGVKD in the germline V gene. CDR3 residues: CAITETDAAGELFF. The CDR3 DNA reads as TGTGCCATCACCGAGACGGATGCAGCCGGGGAGCTGTTTTTT.

The chain combines TRBV6-5 with TRBJ1-1; D is unresolved. From germline, CDR1 is MNHEY and CDR2 SVGAGI. V shed 5 bases and J shed 0 bases, with 13 bases lying between them. The CDR3 totals 15 residues. The CDR3 reads CASSRRQTVNTEAFF. CDR3 coding DNA: TGTGCCAGCAGTCGGCGACAAACCGTGAACACTGAAGCTTTCTTT.

This chain joins TRBV30 and TRBJ1-5; 7 bases fit TRBD1. This CDR3 contains 14 residues. The germline V gene encodes CDR1 GTSNPN and CDR2 SVGIG (reference sequence). J was trimmed by 1 base and V by 4 bases; bases with no gene match: 4. The CDR3 coding sequence is TGTGCCTGGAACAGGGGCCCCAGCAATCAGCCCCAGCATTTT. This codes for CAWNRGPSNQPQHF.

The chain has TRBV6-5 and TRBJ1-1, with 9 bases aligning to TRBD1. Germline CDR1 and CDR2: MNHEY and SVGAGI. With 2 bases clipped from V and 5 bases from J, the junction kept 6 bases outside the gene matches. This CDR3 contains 15 residues. The CDR3 sequence is CASSYNRDRVTEAFF. As DNA, the CDR3 is TGTGCCAGCAGTTACAATCGGGACAGGGTTACTGAAGCTTTCTTT.

V usage is TRBV9 and J usage is TRBJ2-7; possibly TRBD2 for D (5 bases). Germline V gene data show CDR1 as SGDLS and CDR2 as YYNGEE. Deletions cut 3 bases from V and 2 bases from J, with 15 bases between. This CDR3 comprises 15 residues. The CDR3 DNA reads as TGTGCCAGCAGCGCCCATTTAGGGAGAGCCTACGAGCAGTACTTC. Protein product: CASSAHLGRAYEQYF.

The V call is TRBV5-4, the J call TRBJ2-7; 7 nucleotides align to TRBD2. CDR3 size: 14 residues. Germline trimming cut 4 bases from V and 3 bases from J; bases unmatched to any gene: 7. The germline V gene has CDR1 SGHNT and CDR2 YYREEE (reference sequence). In nucleotides, the CDR3 is TGTGCCAGCAGCCGGGGGGTTACGCTCTACGAGCAGTACTTC. Translation gives CASSRGVTLYEQYF.

A single count supports this clone. The CDR3, as DNA: TGTGCCAGCAGACGCTATAGCGGGAAGAACACAGATACGCAGTATTTT. Translation: CASRRYSGKNTDTQYF. The chain uses TRBV7-9 and TRBJ2-3, with 8 bases identical to TRBD2. Germline CDR1 and CDR2: SEHNR and FQNEAQ (reference sequence). The CDR3 length is 16 residues. The V gene end was trimmed by 6 bases and the J gene end by 2 bases; junction bases not matched to a gene: 10.

V and J are TRBV5-1 and TRBJ1-2, with 7 nucleotides matching TRBD1. The CDR3 loop spans 14 amino acids. V lost 3 bases and J lost 4; bases outside the gene matches: 6. Germline V gives CDR1 SGHRS, CDR2 YFSETQ. The CDR3 bases are TGCGCCAGCAGCTGGGGGGACAGATTCTATGGCTACACCTTC. This translates into CASSWGDRFYGYTF.

The chain recombines TRBV5-1 with TRBJ2-7, with D possibly TRBD1 on 6 matching bases. Germline V lookup: CDR1 SGHRS, CDR2 YFSETQ. V was trimmed by 0 bases and J by 2 bases, leaving 9 bases between them. CDR3 size: 14 residues. Here the CDR3 reads CASSLAGAPYEQYF. In DNA form, the CDR3 reads TGCGCCAGCAGCTTGGCAGGGGCTCCCTACGAGCAGTACTTC.

The V gene is TRBV6-5, the J gene TRBJ1-2; 8 bases agree with TRBD1. Germline CDR1 MNHEY, CDR2 SVGAGI. J lost 4 bases, V lost 2 bases, and 6 bases had no gene match. The CDR3 runs to 15 residues. CDR3 sequence: CASSYRTGSPYGYTF. The CDR3 DNA follows: TGTGCCAGCAGTTACCGGACAGGGTCTCCCTATGGCTACACCTTC.

This clone has only a few counts. The gene calls are TRBV10-2 and TRBJ2-5, with a tentative D call TRBD1 (6 bases). V was clipped by 1 base and J by 2 bases, with 14 bases between them. CDR3 length: 16 residues. Per the germline V gene, CDR1 is WSHSY and CDR2 is SAAADI. In nucleotides, the CDR3 is TGCGCCAGCAGTGAGTTGGGCAGGGGCGCTCAAGAGACCCAGTACTTC. The encoded protein is CASSELGRGAQETQYF.

V and J are TRBV5-1 and TRBJ1-1; 10 bases map to TRBD1. The germline V gene has CDR1 SGHRS and CDR2 YFSETQ. CDR3 length: 16 residues. The J segment lost 0 bases and the V segment lost 7 bases, leaving 9 bases of the junction unmatched. The CDR3 region has the DNA TGCGCCAGCTCAAGACAGGGGGCTTATATGAACACTGAAGCTTTCTTT. Protein sequence: CASSRQGAYMNTEAFF.

The chain couples TRBV18 to TRBJ2-2; D possibly corresponds to TRBD1 (6 bases). Germline lookup yields CDR1 KGHSH and CDR2 LQKENI. V gave up 8 bases and J gave up 3 bases, with 16 bases separating them. The CDR3 has 15 amino acids. The CDR3 loop is CASTLSRQDTGELFF. CDR3 DNA sequence: TGTGCCAGCACACTCTCCCGACAGGACACCGGGGAGCTGTTTTTT.

CDR3 nucleotides: TGTGCCAGCAGCCGAAAGGACAGCTCGGGAGATACGCAGTATTTT. Translating gives CASSRKDSSGDTQYF. This chain uses TRBV5-4 with TRBJ2-3, with a possible D match to TRBD1 (6 bases). The CDR3 has 15 residues. Trimming pared 4 bases from V and 5 bases from J, leaving 17 bases between. Germline assignment: CDR1 SGHNT and CDR2 YYREEE (reference sequence).

The J gene is TRBJ1-5, the V gene TRBV19; D might be TRBD1 (5 bases). Trimming shortened V by 9 bases and J by 7 bases, and 13 bases separated the two germline ends. The CDR3 extends over 12 amino acids. Looked up from germline, CDR1 is LNHDA and CDR2 is SQIVND (reference sequence). CDR3 residues: CASGATAQPQHF. DNA for the CDR3: TGTGCCAGCGGCGCGACAGCCCAGCCCCAGCATTTT.

The chain joins TRBV5-4 to TRBJ1-3, with D unclear. The germline V gene encodes CDR1 SGHNT and CDR2 YYREEE (reference sequence). V lost 0 bases to trimming and J lost 2 bases, with 6 bases between them. The CDR3 spans 14 residues. The CDR3 here is CASSLGGTGNTIYF. The DNA for the CDR3 is TGTGCCAGCAGCTTGGGAGGGACTGGAAACACCATATATTTT.

The chain combines TRBV2 with TRBJ2-3; D tentatively reads TRBD1 or TRBD2 (5 bases each). Per the germline V gene, CDR1 is SNHLY and CDR2 is FYNNEI. V lost 2 bases, J lost 3 bases, and 12 bases lay in between. This CDR3 is built from 15 residues. CDR3 in DNA: TGTGCCAGCAGTGAAAGCGGCTGGGGGACAGATACGCAGTATTTT. Protein: CASSESGWGTDTQYF.

In its sample, this clone was seen many times. This chain connects TRBV27 to TRBJ2-1; TRBD2 matches 7 bases. Trimming at V came to 2 bases and at J to 8 bases, leaving 0 bases not matched to a gene. The CDR3 has 12 residues. Germline CDR1 and CDR2: MNHEY and SMNVEV (reference sequence). The CDR3 sequence: CASSLRGDEQFF. Here the CDR3 DNA reads TGTGCCAGCAGTTTACGGGGGGATGAGCAGTTCTTC.

The chain is built from TRBV5-1 and TRBJ1-1, with 8 bases lining up with TRBD1. The junction had 5 bases not matched to a gene; V was cut back by 6 bases and J by 4 bases. Germline CDR1 reads SGHRS; CDR2 reads YFSETQ. This CDR3 region has 13 residues. For the CDR3, the DNA is TGCGCCAGCACGGACAGGGCAGGCACTGAAGCTTTCTTT. Protein: CASTDRAGTEAFF.

The J gene is TRBJ1-2, the V gene TRBV7-2, with 8 bases that match TRBD1. CDR3 length: 13 residues. Trimming removed 3 bases from V and 14 bases from J; junction bases left unmatched: 11. Germline V gene data show CDR1 as SGHTA and CDR2 as FQGNSA. CDR3 nucleotides: TGTGCCAGCAGCTTTGTTGGGGACAGGTCGAATACCTTC. Translation: CASSFVGDRSNTF.

The rearrangement links TRBV18 to TRBJ1-2, with D possibly TRBD1 on 5 matching bases. The CDR3 extends over 17 amino acids. V lost 4 bases and J 2 bases, leaving 20 bases between the germline ends. Per germline, CDR1 KGHSH and CDR2 LQKENI. In DNA form, the CDR3 reads TGTGCCAGCTCACTCAAACGGGATGGGGGAGCGAACTATGGCTACACCTTC. The encoded protein is CASSLKRDGGANYGYTF.

The V and J genes are TRBV5-1 and TRBJ1-1, with D unclear. The CDR3 has 13 residues. Germline assignment: CDR1 SGHRS and CDR2 YFSETQ. Trimming pared 0 bases from V and 4 bases from J, leaving 7 bases between. This CDR3 reads CASSLGGITEAFF. Here the CDR3 DNA reads TGCGCCAGCAGCTTGGGCGGGATCACTGAAGCTTTCTTT.

The J gene is TRBJ2-5, the V gene TRBV7-8; the D gene is possibly TRBD2 (5 bases). V was pared by 4 bases and J by 1 base, with 10 bases between. The CDR3 has 14 amino acids. Germline V lookup: CDR1 SGHVS, CDR2 FQNEAQ. CDR3 sequence: CASSSSLGQETQYF. The CDR3 DNA reads as TGTGCCAGCAGCTCTAGCTTGGGCCAAGAGACCCAGTACTTC.

J is TRBJ2-2 and V is TRBV5-1, with 8 nucleotides matching TRBD2. The germline V gene encodes CDR1 SGHRS and CDR2 YFSETQ. The CDR3 totals 15 residues. J lost 5 bases, V lost 2 bases, and 5 bases had no gene match. The CDR3 coding sequence is TGCGCCAGCAGCTTTGGCGGGGGGCTAACCGGGGAGCTGTTTTTT. It encodes CASSFGGGLTGELFF.

The chain is built from TRBV5-6 and TRBJ1-2; TRBD1 is a possible D gene (6 bases). The CDR3 extends over 14 amino acids. Germline V gene sequence: CDR1 SGHDT, CDR2 YYEEEE. Trimming took off 4 bases at V and 0 bases at J, with 10 bases between the two ends. As DNA, the CDR3 is TGTGCCAGCAGCGGCTGGACAGCTAACTATGGCTACACCTTC. This translates into CASSGWTANYGYTF. Full variable domain (remainder filled in from reference TRBV5-6 and TRBJ1-2): DAGVTQSPTHLIKTRGQQVTLRCSPKSGHDTVSWYQQALGQGPQFIFQYYEEEERQRGNFPDRFSGHQFPNYSSELNVNALLLGDSALYLCASSGWTANYGYTFGSGTRLTVV.